The rows below give T cell receptor beta chains drawn from one sample of a study of T-cell reconstitution after alpha-beta-depleted transplantation in children. TCRdb passed the PCR reads through MiXCR, listing each CDR3 protein once. Of 450,000 to 550,000 distinct CDR3 sequences in the sample, 9.5% to 12% were seen once. The sample in question was PBMCs, mostly from graft donor cells, obtained 180 days after TCRalphabeta/CD19-depleted stem cell transplant. Source of these receptors: a female patient between 2 and 15 years old who had a stem cell transplant for aplastic anemia, so the T cells may come from the graft donor. The CDR3 runs from the conserved cysteine through the conserved F or W. D genes are given only for firm matches. Only some rows state a clone size, as once, few, many or a class for expanded clones.

14	TRBV7-6	TRBJ2-1	TRBD2	once	TGTGCCAGCAGCGTTAGCGGGGACCTCAATGAGCAGTTCTTC	CASSVSGDLNEQFF
16	TRBV27	TRBJ1-5	TRBD1	few	TGTGCCAGCAGTACCGAATGGGACAGGGACGGTCAGCCCCAGCATTTT	CASSTEWDRDGQPQHF
15	TRBV9	TRBJ1-5	.	.	TGTGCCAGCAGCGCGAATGGGTATAGCAATCAGCCCCAGCATTTT	CASSANGYSNQPQHF
15	TRBV10-3	TRBJ2-1	.	many	TGTGCCATCAGGGCCTCGGGGGCTCCTAGGGATGAGCAGTTCTTC	CAIRASGAPRDEQFF
15	TRBV27	TRBJ2-3	TRBD2	.	TGTGCCAGCAGTTTAAGCGGGAGAGGGCCAGATACGCAGTATTTT	CASSLSGRGPDTQYF
17	TRBV4-3	TRBJ2-4	.	.	TGCGCCAGCAGCCAAGAGACTGACCTTAGAGCCAAAAACATTCAGTACTTC	CASSQETDLRAKNIQYF
16	TRBV4-3	TRBJ2-2	TRBD2	few	TGCGCCAGCAGCCAAGATGCAGCGGGAGACACCGGGGAGCTGTTTTTT	CASSQDAAGDTGELFF
14	TRBV5-1	TRBJ2-5	.	.	TGCGCCAGCAGCCCCACAGAACCGCAAGAGACCCAGTACTTC	CASSPTEPQETQYF
16	TRBV3-1	TRBJ1-5	.	.	TGTGCCAGCAGCCAAGCGGGGTCCGGGATTGTAGGAGCCCAGCATTTT	CASSQAGSGIVGAQHF
15	TRBV29-1	TRBJ2-5	TRBD2	many	TGCAGCGTTTCCGGACTAGCCCTTGAGCAAGAGACCCAGTACTTC	CSVSGLALEQETQYF
13	TRBV12-3/TRBV12-4	TRBJ2-7	.	few	TGTGCCAGCAGTTTAAGGGCTCCCTACGAGCAGTACTTC	CASSLRAPYEQYF
14	TRBV20-1	TRBJ2-1	TRBD2	few	TGCAGTGCTAGAGGGACTAGCGGGACCGATGAGCAGTTCTTC	CSARGTSGTDEQFF
12	TRBV7-9	TRBJ2-1	.	few	TGTGCCAGCAGCATCAGGGTGCATGAGCAGTTCTTC	CASSIRVHEQFF
18	TRBV11-2	TRBJ2-5	.	.	TGTGCCAGCAGCGCGGACCCAGGACCCGGTAATGGCCAAGAGACCCAGTACTTC	CASSADPGPGNGQETQYF
14	TRBV5-5	TRBJ1-5	.	.	TGTGCCAGCAGCATTGACAGGAGAGATCAGCCCCAGCATTTT	CASSIDRRDQPQHF
14	TRBV12-3/TRBV12-4	TRBJ1-1	.	.	TGTGCCAGCAGTTTCTCAGGGAGCAACACTGAAGCTTTCTTT	CASSFSGSNTEAFF
12	TRBV12-3/TRBV12-4	TRBJ2-1	.	many	TGTGCCAGCTTTAGTTCCTACAATGAGCAGTTCTTC	CASFSSYNEQFF
13	TRBV12-3/TRBV12-4	TRBJ2-7	.	.	TGTGCCAGCAGTTTAGACAGGGCCTACGAGCAGTACTTC	CASSLDRAYEQYF
14	TRBV11-3	TRBJ2-7	.	.	TGTGCCAGCAGCTCCCGGGACTTGCCCTACGAGCAGTACTTC	CASSSRDLPYEQYF
16	TRBV21-1	TRBJ2-3	.	many	TGTGCCAGCAGCACTTCCCGACGGCTAATTCCAGATACGCAGTATTTT	CASSTSRRLIPDTQYF
16	TRBV28	TRBJ1-4	.	many	TGTGCCAGCAGTTTAAAACCCCAGTCAACTAATGAAAAACTGTTTTTT	CASSLKPQSTNEKLFF
13	TRBV2	TRBJ2-7	.	.	TGTGCCAGACAACGGGACGCACGAACAGCGCAGTACTTC	CARQRDARTAQYF
13	TRBV20-1	TRBJ2-7	.	many	TGCAGTGCTAGTCGGTTCGGAGCCTACGAGCAGTACTTC	CSASRFGAYEQYF
14	TRBV10-3	TRBJ1-2	.	.	TGTGCCATCAGTGACGACAGGTCGTTCTATGGCTACACCTTC	CAISDDRSFYGYTF
10	TRBV20-1	TRBJ2-5	.	.	TGCAGTGCTAGTACGGAGACCCAGTACTTC	CSASTETQYF